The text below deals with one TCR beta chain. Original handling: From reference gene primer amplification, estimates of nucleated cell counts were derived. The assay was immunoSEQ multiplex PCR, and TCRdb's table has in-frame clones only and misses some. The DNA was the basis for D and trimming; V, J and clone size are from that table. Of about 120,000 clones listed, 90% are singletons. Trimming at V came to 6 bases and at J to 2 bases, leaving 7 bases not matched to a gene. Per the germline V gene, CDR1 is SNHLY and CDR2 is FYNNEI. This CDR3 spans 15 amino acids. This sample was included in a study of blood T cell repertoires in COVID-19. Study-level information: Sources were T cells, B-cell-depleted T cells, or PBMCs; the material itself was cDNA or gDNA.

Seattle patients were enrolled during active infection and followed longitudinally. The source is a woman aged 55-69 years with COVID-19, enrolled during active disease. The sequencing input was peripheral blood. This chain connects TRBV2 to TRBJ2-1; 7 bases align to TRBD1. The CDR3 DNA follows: TGTGCCAGCAGGGTACAGGGGTCGGCCTACAATGAGCAGTTCTTC. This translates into CASRVQGSAYNEQFF.